What follows describes a single T cell receptor beta chain. Libraries were prepared by immunoSEQ multiplex PCR; TCRdb keeps only in-frame clonotypes and omits some of them. The sample includes 250,000 to 350,000 clones, around nine tenths seen only once; the top ten take roughly 1.1%. This sample was taken from a study of blood T cell repertoires in COVID-19. The CDR3 loop spans 17 amino acids. CDR1 is SGHRS and CDR2 is YFSETQ in the germline V gene. V lost 4 bases and J lost 1; bases outside the gene matches: 6. Cohort placement rested on clinical history that participants reported themselves. This TCR was recovered from a woman in her 30s who had recovered from COVID-19. The J gene is TRBJ2-2, the V gene TRBV5-1; 11 bases map to TRBD2. Sequenced input: PBMCs or T cells enriched from blood (not recorded which). The CDR3 nucleotides are TGCGCCAGCAGCGACCAGGGGACTAGCGGGAACACCGGGGAGCTGTTTTTT. The encoded protein is CASSDQGTSGNTGELFF. The full variable domain, rest sourced from reference TRBV5-1 and TRBJ2-2, is KAGVTQTPRYLIKTRGQQVTLSCSPISGHRSVSWYQQTPGQGLQFLFEYFSETQRNKGNFPGRFSGRQFSNSRSEMNVSTLELGDSALYLCASSDQGTSGNTGELFFGEGSRLTVL.